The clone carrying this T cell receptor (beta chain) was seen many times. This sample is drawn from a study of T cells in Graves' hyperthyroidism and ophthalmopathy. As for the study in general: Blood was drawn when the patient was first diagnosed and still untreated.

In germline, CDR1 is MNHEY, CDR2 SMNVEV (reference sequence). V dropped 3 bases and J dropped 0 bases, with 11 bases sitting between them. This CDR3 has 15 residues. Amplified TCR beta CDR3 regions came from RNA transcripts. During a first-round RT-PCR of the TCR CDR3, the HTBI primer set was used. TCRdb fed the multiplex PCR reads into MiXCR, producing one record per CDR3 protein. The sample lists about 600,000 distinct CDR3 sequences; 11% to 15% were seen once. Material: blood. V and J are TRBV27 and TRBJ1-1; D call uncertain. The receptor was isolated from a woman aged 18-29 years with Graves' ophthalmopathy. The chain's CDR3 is CASSLHSALNTEAFF. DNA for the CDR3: TGTGCCAGCAGTTTGCATTCCGCCTTGAACACTGAAGCTTTCTTT.